The 12 T cell receptor beta chains below come from one sample, sequenced in a study of blood T cell repertoires in COVID-19. Generated by immunoSEQ multiplex PCR, the TCRdb table keeps only in-frame clones and is missing some. The table lists fewer than 250,000 clones, more than 80% of them singletons. The sample taken for sequencing was PBMCs or T cells enriched from blood (not recorded which). The source is a man aged 55 to 70 who had recovered from COVID-19.

Here the CDR3 reads CASSPDRDGYTF. CDR3 sequence (DNA): TGTGCCAGCAGTCCTGACAGGGACGGCTACACCTTC. V and J are TRBV6-6 and TRBJ1-2, with 7 nucleotides matching TRBD1. In germline, CDR1 is MNHNY, CDR2 SVGAGI (reference sequence). V was pared by 5 bases and J by 8 bases, with 5 bases of the junction left unmatched. CDR3 length: 12 residues.

This clone occurred once. The CDR3 protein is CASSLGQGSADTQYF. As DNA, the CDR3 is TGCGCCAGCAGCTTGGGCCAGGGGAGTGCAGATACGCAGTATTTT. This sequence joins TRBV5-1 and TRBJ2-3, with TRBD1 as a possible D gene (6 bases). The V end lost 0 bases, the J end lost 4 bases, and 12 bases lay between the germline ends. Germline V CDR1 and CDR2: SGHRS, YFSETQ. The CDR3 has 15 residues.

The chain combines TRBV19 with TRBJ1-2; 9 bases are shared with TRBD1. V shed 8 bases and J 3 bases; nucleotides not matched to a gene: 13. CDR1 is LNHDA and CDR2 is SQIVND in the germline V gene (reference sequence). This CDR3 has 16 amino acids. The CDR3 region has the DNA TGTGCCAGTGCCTCAATTAGGACAGGGGAGGACTATGGCTACACCTTC. Translating it yields CASASIRTGEDYGYTF.

The CDR3 DNA sequence: TGTGCCAGTAGAACACACGGACAGACGAGTGACTATGGCTACACCTTC. Translating gives CASRTHGQTSDYGYTF. V gene TRBV19 combines with J gene TRBJ1-2; D perhaps matches TRBD1 (6 bases). V dropped 6 bases and J dropped 3 bases, with 20 bases sitting between them. CDR3 size: 16 residues. Germline V gene sequence: CDR1 LNHDA, CDR2 SQIVND (reference sequence).

The chain combines TRBV11-3 with TRBJ1-6; 7 bases match TRBD1. The CDR3 is 15 residues long. V trimming: 6 bases; J trimming: 2 bases; junction bases outside the gene matches: 4. The germline V gene has CDR1 SGHNT and CDR2 YENEEA. The CDR3, as DNA: TGTGCCAGCAGGGAAGGGACAGCCTATAATTCACCCCTCCACTTT. Translated, it gives CASREGTAYNSPLHF.

The V gene is TRBV7-9, the J gene TRBJ1-3; the D is unclear. Germline V lookup: CDR1 SEHNR, CDR2 FQNEAQ (reference sequence). Trimming stripped 11 bases from V and 0 bases from J, with 17 bases between. This CDR3 region has 15 residues. The CDR3 reads CAGEDSGYSGNTIYF. Written as DNA, the CDR3 is TGTGCCGGAGAGGATTCGGGATACTCTGGAAACACCATATATTTT.

CDR3 sequence reads: CASSVLGTFFYEQYF. The CDR3 DNA sequence: TGTGCCAGCAGTGTTCTGGGGACTTTCTTCTACGAGCAGTACTTC. The chain carries TRBV2 and TRBJ2-7; D may be TRBD2 (6 bases). The CDR3 contains 15 residues. CDR1 is SNHLY, CDR2 FYNNEI, per germline. V was shortened by 4 bases and J by 3 bases, with 16 bases between the two germline ends. Looking up the rest from reference TRBV2 and TRBJ2-7 gives the full variable domain: EPEVTQTPSHQVTQMGQEVILRCVPISNHLYFYWYRQILGQKVEFLVSFYNNEISEKSEIFDDQFSVERPDGSNFTLKIRSTKLEDSAMYFCASSVLGTFFYEQYFGPGTRLTVT.

V gene TRBV19 combines with J gene TRBJ2-5, with a weak D call TRBD2 (7 bases). This CDR3 comprises 14 residues. Trimming shortened V by 6 bases and J by 4 bases, and 15 bases separated the two germline ends. Germline V gene data show CDR1 as LNHDA and CDR2 as SQIVND (reference sequence). Here the CDR3 reads CASSVSRGGETQYF. The CDR3 DNA reads TGTGCCAGTAGCGTATCAAGGGGGGGAGAGACCCAGTACTTC. The full variable domain, with the rest looked up from reference TRBV19 and TRBJ2-5, is DGGITQSPKYLFRKEGQNVTLSCEQNLNHDAMYWYRQDPGQGLRLIYYSQIVNDFQKGDIAEGYSVSREKKESFPLTVTSAQKNPTAFYLCASSVSRGGETQYFGPGTRLLVL.

The rearrangement uses TRBV5-1 and TRBJ1-1; 7 bases agree with TRBD1. With 4 bases clipped from V and 1 base from J, the junction kept 4 bases outside the gene matches. This CDR3 region has 14 residues. Germline loops: CDR1 SGHRS, CDR2 YFSETQ. In nucleotides, the CDR3 is TGCGCCAGCAGCGTAGGGACAGCGAACACTGAAGCTTTCTTT. It translates to CASSVGTANTEAFF.

The chain is built from TRBV18 and TRBJ1-5; D perhaps matches TRBD1 (5 bases). The V end was cut by 2 bases, the J end by 2 bases, with 7 bases between. The CDR3 consists of 14 residues. CDR1 and CDR2 from the germline V gene are KGHSH and LQKENI. The CDR3 region has the DNA TGTGCCAGCTCACCAGGGGCCGGCAATCAGCCCCAGCATTTT. Protein product: CASSPGAGNQPQHF.

Turning to this clone: Other DNA sequences from this sample encode an identical CDR3 as well. The chain has TRBV19 and TRBJ2-1; 7 bases are a match to TRBD2. This CDR3 has 16 residues. Germline lookup yields CDR1 LNHDA and CDR2 SQIVND (reference sequence). V trimming: 5 bases; J trimming: 1 base; junction bases outside the gene matches: 8. The CDR3 protein is CASSLPGGPSYNEQFF. CDR3 nucleotide sequence: TGTGCCAGTAGTCTCCCGGGGGGACCATCCTACAATGAGCAGTTCTTC.

The V and J genes are TRBV19 and TRBJ2-1, with D possibly being TRBD2 (6 bases). This CDR3 contains 11 residues. Trimming removed 3 bases from V and 15 bases from J, with 12 bases in between. Germline V gives CDR1 LNHDA, CDR2 SQIVND (reference sequence). The CDR3 DNA reads TGTGCCAGTAGTATCCGGGACTTTTTGTTCTTC. Its translation: CASSIRDFLFF.